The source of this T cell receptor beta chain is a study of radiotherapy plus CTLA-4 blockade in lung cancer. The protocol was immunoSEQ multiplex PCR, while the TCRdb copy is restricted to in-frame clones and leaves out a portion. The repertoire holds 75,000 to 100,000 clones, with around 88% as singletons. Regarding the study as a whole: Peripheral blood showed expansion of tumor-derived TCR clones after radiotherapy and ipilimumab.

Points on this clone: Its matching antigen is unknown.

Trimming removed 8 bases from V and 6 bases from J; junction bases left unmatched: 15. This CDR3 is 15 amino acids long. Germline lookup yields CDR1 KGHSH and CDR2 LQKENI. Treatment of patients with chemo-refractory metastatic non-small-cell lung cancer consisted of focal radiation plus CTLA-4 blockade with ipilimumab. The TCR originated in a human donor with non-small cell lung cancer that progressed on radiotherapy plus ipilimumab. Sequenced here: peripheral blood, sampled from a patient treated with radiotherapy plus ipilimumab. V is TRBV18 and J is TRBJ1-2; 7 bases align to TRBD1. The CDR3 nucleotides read TGTGCCAGCCTGGGGACAGCGCCCCGAGCTAATGGCTACACCTTC. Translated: CASLGTAPRANGYTF. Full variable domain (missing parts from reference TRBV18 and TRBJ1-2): NAGVMQNPRHLVRRRGQEARLRCSPMKGHSHVYWYRQLPEEGLKFMVYLQKENIIDESGMPKERFSAEFPKEGPSILRIQQVVRGDSAAYFCASLGTAPRANGYTFGSGTRLTVV.